This T cell receptor beta chain emerged from a study of cytomegalovirus exposure and HLA in healthy donors. Study results and limitations: The CMV antigen specificity of a few CMV-associated chains was confirmed through in vitro analysis.

The CDR3 has 16 residues. The germline CDR1 and CDR2 sequences are SGHRS and YFSETQ. Losses at the gene ends were 4 bases for V and 2 bases for J; bases not matched to a gene: 9. PCR involved 60 Vbeta and 13 Jbeta primers. Clones were read by immunoSEQ multiplex PCR, and TCRdb kept only the in-frame ones, dropping some. The sample lists more than 140,000 clones, about 75% occurring once. On this clone: The antigen remains unidentified.

Sequenced sample: PBMCs. This sequence was found in a man in his forties in good health and CMV-seronegative. The J gene is TRBJ1-3, the V gene TRBV5-1; 7 positions match TRBD1. The CDR3 bases are TGCGCCAGCAGCCCAACCACAGGGGAACCTGGAAACACCATATATTTT. It codes for CASSPTTGEPGNTIYF.